This TCR beta chain was profiled in a study of T cell changes during pregnancy in multiple sclerosis. The CDR3 runs 14 residues. The V gene's germline CDR1 is SGHVS and CDR2 FQNEAQ. Remarks on this clone: At one of its ends the junction is not consistent with the germline gene, which may arise from a read error.

TCRdb's table, derived via immunoSEQ multiplex PCR, lists solely in-frame clones and lacks some. The sample lists approximately 59,000 clones, under 95% occurring once. The sequenced sample was peripheral blood, obtained in the third trimester of pregnancy. The chain couples TRBV7-8 to TRBJ1-5; D might be TRBD1 (5 bases). This sequence originates from a female donor in good health, enrolled as a control in a pregnancy study. In DNA, the CDR3 is TGTGCCAGCAACTTAAGGACATCGGAACAGCCCCAGCATTTT. It codes for CASNLRTSEQPQHF.